Below are 13 T cell receptor beta chains sequenced from a single sample in a study of blood T cells in healthy people across ages. Primers used in a second PCR of roughly 6 to 11 cycles were a sample-barcoded 5' primer and a J-beta primer mix. TCRdb ran MiXCR on the 5' RACE reads and lists one entry per CDR3 protein. The repertoire holds fewer than 900,000 distinct CDR3 sequences, with around half as singletons. Sample: blood. All receptors come from an older woman in good health.

With respect to this clonotype: Germline and junction disagree at one end, which may indicate a read error. V and J are TRBV3-1 and TRBJ1-5; TRBD1 agrees at 7 bases. The V gene's germline CDR1 is LGHDT and CDR2 YNNKEL (reference sequence). The CDR3 totals 15 residues. DNA for the CDR3: TGTGCCAACAGCTATACAGGGGATAGCAATCAGCCCCAGCATTTT. Encoded protein: CANSYTGDSNQPQHF.

V and J are TRBV15 and TRBJ2-2, with D possibly TRBD2 on 6 matching bases. This CDR3 comprises 15 residues. The germline gives CDR1 LNHNV, CDR2 YYDKDF (reference sequence). Trimming left V 7 bases short and J 4 bases short, with 16 bases between. This CDR3 is CATTTTGLVTGELFF. CDR3 nucleotide sequence: TGTGCCACCACCACCACGGGACTTGTCACCGGGGAGCTGTTTTTT.

This chain uses TRBV5-1 with TRBJ2-1; 10 bases line up with TRBD2. CDR1 and CDR2 (germline): SGHRS, YFSETQ. The CDR3 length is 14 residues. The J segment lost 5 bases and the V segment lost 1 base, leaving 0 bases of the junction unmatched. The CDR3, as DNA: TGCGCCAGCAGCTTGACTAGCGGGAACAATGAGCAGTTCTTC. This codes for CASSLTSGNNEQFF.

V usage is TRBV28 and J usage is TRBJ2-3; TRBD2 aligns across 8 bases. The CDR3 consists of 15 residues. V dropped 4 bases and J dropped 2; count of bases not matched to a gene: 5. Germline CDR1 MDHEN, CDR2 SYDVKM. As DNA, the CDR3 is TGTGCCAGCAGTTGGGCGGGAGGCCTCACAGATACGCAGTATTTT. Translating it yields CASSWAGGLTDTQYF. The complete variable domain, with remaining parts taken from reference TRBV28 and TRBJ2-3, reads DVKVTQSSRYLVKRTGEKVFLECVQDMDHENMFWYRQDPGLGLRLIYFSYDVKMKEKGDIPEGYSVSREKKERFSLILESASTNQTSMYLCASSWAGGLTDTQYFGPGTRLTVL.

This clonotype has at least ten counts. The gene calls are TRBV6-1 and TRBJ2-7; 11 bases fit TRBD2. The CDR3 consists of 16 residues. The J segment lost 3 bases and the V segment lost 7 bases, leaving 11 bases of the junction unmatched. The V gene's germline CDR1 is MNHNS and CDR2 SASEGT. The CDR3 loop is CASNPTGLAAYYEQYF. DNA for the CDR3: TGTGCCAGCAATCCGACGGGACTAGCGGCATACTACGAGCAGTACTTC.

Here the CDR3 reads CASSGTSANEQYF. The CDR3 coding sequence is TGTGCCAGCAGTGGGACTAGCGCCAACGAGCAGTACTTC. The chain uses TRBV6-1 and TRBJ2-5; 9 positions match TRBD2. The J call could be wrong; TRBJ2-7 is a better fit for the DNA end. The germline V gene encodes CDR1 MNHNS and CDR2 SASEGT. CDR3 length: 13 residues.

This chain links TRBV5-5 with TRBJ2-7, with a weak D call TRBD2 (7 bases). From germline, CDR1 is SGHKS and CDR2 YYEKEE (reference sequence). Trimming left V 4 bases short and J 2 bases short, with 16 bases between. This CDR3 is 15 amino acids long. The CDR3, as DNA: TGTGCCAGCAGCACCCGGGGGGACACAGCCTACGAGCAGTACTTC. It translates to CASSTRGDTAYEQYF.

The CDR3 loop reads CASSSRQGFYGYTF. In nucleotides, the CDR3 is TGTGCCAGCAGCTCCCGACAGGGATTCTATGGCTACACCTTC. The V call is TRBV7-2, the J call TRBJ1-2, with TRBD1 matching over 7 bases. Germline CDR1 reads SGHTA; CDR2 reads FQGNSA. The CDR3 runs 14 residues. The V gene end was trimmed by 4 bases and the J gene end by 4 bases; junction bases not matched to a gene: 6.

This clonotype was seen many times. This chain connects TRBV4-2 to TRBJ2-3, with D uncertain. Germline V CDR1 and CDR2: LGHNA, YNFKEQ. Between the trimmed V and J ends, which lost 4 bases and 4 bases, there was a span of 15 bases. The CDR3 length is 15 residues. Written as DNA, the CDR3 is TGTGCCAGCAGCCTAAGTCGCTACCCGGCAGATACGCAGTATTTT. It yields the protein CASSLSRYPADTQYF.

The V and J genes are TRBV20-1 and TRBJ2-5, with D possibly matching TRBD2 (6 bases). There are 13 residues in the CDR3. In germline, CDR1 is DFQATT, CDR2 SNEGSKA (reference sequence). Deletions cut 6 bases from V and 2 bases from J, with 13 bases between. The CDR3 here is CSAGGGIQETQYF. As DNA, the CDR3 is TGCAGTGCGGGGGGAGGAATACAAGAGACCCAGTACTTC.

This clonotype was detected only once. V is TRBV9 and J is TRBJ2-7, with 8 bases fitting TRBD1. TRBJ2-5 explains the end of the DNA better; the J call may be wrong. The V gene's germline CDR1 is SGDLS and CDR2 YYNGEE. The CDR3 is 15 residues long. As DNA, the CDR3 is TGTGCCAGCAGTCGGACAGGGCATTACGGGGAGACCCAGTACTTC. Its translation is CASSRTGHYGETQYF.

The chain is built from TRBV4-3 and TRBJ2-1; TRBD2 matches 10 bases. The CDR3 sequence is 17 residues long. Unmatched junction bases numbered 2, after V lost 0 bases and J lost 0 bases. CDR1 and CDR2 (germline): LGHNA, YSLEER. CDR3 region: CASSQDRTSGSYNEQFF. DNA of the CDR3: TGCGCCAGCAGCCAAGATCGGACTAGCGGCTCCTACAATGAGCAGTTCTTC.

The CDR3 loop reads CASSFYWSEQFF. The CDR3 coding sequence is TGCGCCAGCAGCTTTTATTGGAGTGAGCAGTTCTTC. The chain has TRBV5-1 and TRBJ2-1; D remains unclear. The CDR3 is 12 amino acids. The V gene's germline CDR1 is SGHRS and CDR2 YFSETQ. V was trimmed by 2 bases and J by 9 bases, leaving 9 bases between them. The full variable domain, completed using reference TRBV5-1 and TRBJ2-1, is KAGVTQTPRYLIKTRGQQVTLSCSPISGHRSVSWYQQTPGQGLQFLFEYFSETQRNKGNFPGRFSGRQFSNSRSEMNVSTLELGDSALYLCASSFYWSEQFFGPGTRLTVL.